This TCR beta chain came from a study of OX40 agonist ivuxolimab in advanced cancers. Study as a whole: The group had a mean age of around 60 years, ranged from 23 to 79, and was 80% to 85% male. The study reported partial responses in three patients: one hepatocellular carcinoma, two cutaneous melanoma. Study-wide findings and caveats: In the 0.1 to 3.0 mg/kg range, CD4+ and CD8+ blood T cells had expanded clonally by week 6.

The germline V and J ends were trimmed by 3 bases and 1 base, with 6 bases remaining between them. This CDR3 contains 13 residues. Germline V gene lookup returns CDR1 SNHLY and CDR2 FYNNEI. As for this clone: Its specificity is unknown.

Repertoires were generated with immunoSEQ multiplex PCR, while TCRdb's copy carries only in-frame clones and drops some. This sample has 95,000 to 100,000 clones, with 70% to 85% found just once. This TCR derives from an adult with an advanced solid tumor such as melanoma, head and neck, liver or kidney cancer. The material sequenced was CD4+ or CD8+ T cells sorted from blood, taken in a trial of the OX40 agonist ivuxolimab. The gene calls are TRBV2 and TRBJ1-1; D uncertain. CDR3 bases: TGTGCCAGCAGTGATGGCGAGAACACTGAAGCTTTCTTT. Its translation: CASSDGENTEAFF.